These 18 T cell receptor beta chains share one sample of origin, sequenced in a study of T-cell reconstitution after alpha-beta-depleted transplantation in children. A TCRbeta library incorporating unique molecular identifiers was prepared. TCRdb redid the calling of the PCR reads with MiXCR, one entry per CDR3 protein. The sample gives 600,000 or so distinct CDR3 sequences, roughly 23% of which show up once; 13% to 15% is in the top ten. Sequencing used PBMCs, mostly from graft donor cells, obtained 360 days after TCRalphabeta/CD19-depleted stem cell transplant. The receptors were sampled from a boy younger than two who had a stem cell transplant for acute myeloid leukemia, so the T cells may come from the graft donor.

The rearrangement uses TRBV15 and TRBJ2-1; D is uncertain. The CDR3 consists of 13 residues. The germline V and J ends were trimmed by 9 bases and 8 bases, with 17 bases remaining between them. Germline assignment: CDR1 LNHNV and CDR2 YYDKDF (reference sequence). CDR3 amino acids: CATQLASGHEQFF. In DNA, the CDR3 is TGTGCCACACAACTGGCTAGTGGGCATGAGCAGTTCTTC.

This clonotype has at least ten counts. The genes are TRBV20-1 and TRBJ1-2; 8 bases map to TRBD1. J was trimmed by 2 bases and V by 6 bases; bases with no gene match: 5. CDR3 length equals 13 residues. Germline values: CDR1 DFQATT, CDR2 SNEGSKA (reference sequence). The CDR3 region has the DNA TGCAGTGCACGGACAGGGTCAAACTATGGCTACACCTTC. Translated, it gives CSARTGSNYGYTF.

The chain employs TRBV15 and TRBJ2-5; TRBD1 is a possible D gene (6 bases). This CDR3 is built from 15 residues. V was pared by 0 bases and J by 4 bases, with 12 bases between. The germline gives CDR1 LNHNV, CDR2 YYDKDF (reference sequence). This CDR3 is CATSRDYPGAETQYF. The CDR3 DNA sequence: TGTGCCACCAGCAGAGATTACCCAGGGGCAGAGACCCAGTACTTC.

The chain combines TRBV29-1 with TRBJ1-2, with TRBD1 matching 8 bases. This CDR3 is 13 amino acids long. Germline assignment: CDR1 SQVTM and CDR2 ANQGSEA. Losses at the gene ends were 4 bases for V and 4 bases for J; bases not matched to a gene: 5. This CDR3 is CSVVGQAFYGYTF. The CDR3 DNA reads TGCAGCGTTGTGGGACAGGCCTTCTATGGCTACACCTTC.

This clonotype was observed a few times. The rearrangement links TRBV20-1 to TRBJ1-4, with TRBD1 as a possible D gene (5 bases). Germline loops: CDR1 DFQATT, CDR2 SNEGSKA (reference sequence). Trimming took 0 bases from V and 7 from J, leaving 6 bases between them. This CDR3 is built from 12 residues. DNA of the CDR3: TGCAGTGCTAGAGAGGGGGGTGAAAAACTGTTTTTT. This translates into CSAREGGEKLFF.

In this sample, this clonotype turned up many times. The rearrangement joins TRBV5-1 to TRBJ2-2; TRBD1 is a possible D gene (6 bases). This CDR3 is built from 14 residues. The V end was cut by 7 bases, the J end by 4 bases, with 14 bases between. CDR1 and CDR2 from the germline V gene are SGHRS and YFSETQ. CDR3 loop: CASRQASSTGELFF. CDR3 coding DNA: TGCGCCAGCCGACAGGCGTCCAGCACCGGGGAGCTGTTTTTT.

CDR3 protein: CSVQEDSNQPQHF. The CDR3 nucleotides are TGCAGTGTCCAGGAGGATAGCAATCAGCCCCAGCATTTT. The chain couples TRBV20-1 to TRBJ1-5; no clear D. Trimming left V 7 bases short and J 0 bases short, with 10 bases between. The CDR3 covers 13 residues. Germline V gene data show CDR1 as DFQATT and CDR2 as SNEGSKA (reference sequence).

This clonotype was recorded at least ten times. The chain employs TRBV12-3 or TRBV12-4 and TRBJ2-6; the D is unclear. CDR3 length: 18 residues. Trimming removed 6 bases from V and 0 bases from J, with 18 bases in between. Here the CDR3 reads CASSPTGPGGSGANVLTF. Written as DNA, the CDR3 is TGTGCCAGCAGCCCGACTGGTCCAGGTGGCTCTGGGGCCAACGTCCTGACTTTC.

This clonotype was picked up many times. The chain uses TRBV7-6 and TRBJ2-3, with D maybe TRBD2 (6 bases). The germline V gene encodes CDR1 SGHVS and CDR2 FNYEAQ. The CDR3 sequence is 14 residues long. Trimming removed 8 bases from V and 2 bases from J, with 14 bases in between. This chain's CDR3 is CASLRTKLTDTQYF. The CDR3, as DNA: TGTGCCAGCCTGCGGACTAAACTCACAGATACGCAGTATTTT.

J is TRBJ1-1 and V is TRBV6-6; D is unresolved. CDR3 length: 13 residues. Germline-derived CDR1 and CDR2 are MNHNY and SVGAGI (reference sequence). V was trimmed by 2 bases and J by 6 bases, leaving 10 bases between them. The CDR3 sequence is CASSYPGRSEAFF. CDR3 nucleotide sequence: TGTGCCAGCAGTTACCCCGGGCGGTCTGAAGCTTTCTTT.

The chain recombines TRBV20-1 with TRBJ2-7, with 7 bases identical to TRBD1. The junction had 9 bases not matched to a gene; V was cut back by 3 bases and J by 7 bases. The germline V gene encodes CDR1 DFQATT and CDR2 SNEGSKA (reference sequence). The CDR3 covers 13 residues. The CDR3 here is CSARSPGQREQYV. The DNA of the CDR3 is TGCAGTGCTAGGAGTCCGGGACAGAGGGAGCAGTACGTC.

CDR3 bases: TGTGCCAGCAGCTTAGGACTAGCGGGTTCGGGGGCCCAGTACTTC. Its protein product is CASSLGLAGSGAQYF. J is TRBJ2-5 and V is TRBV7-2, with 10 bases lining up with TRBD2. The CDR3 has 15 amino acids. After removal of 1 base from V and 9 bases from J, the junction contained 8 bases not matched to a gene. Germline values: CDR1 SGHTA, CDR2 FQGNSA.

The sample holds a few counts of this clonotype. The DNA for the CDR3 is TGTGCCACCAGCAGAGATCGTCAGGTGTCCGCGAACACCGGGGAGCTGTTTTTT. Its protein product is CATSRDRQVSANTGELFF. The chain carries TRBV15 and TRBJ2-2; D gene unclear. With 0 bases removed from V and 0 bases from J, the gap between germline ends came to 14 bases. CDR3 length equals 18 residues. The V gene's germline CDR1 is LNHNV and CDR2 YYDKDF (reference sequence).

The CDR3 DNA sequence: TGTGCCAGCAGCCCAGGGGGCCCAAAGCTTTTCTTT. This gives the protein CASSPGGPKLFF. The V and J genes are TRBV4-2 and TRBJ1-1, with 8 bases that match TRBD1. Germline lookup yields CDR1 LGHNA and CDR2 YNFKEQ. The CDR3 length is 12 residues. With V trimmed by 4 bases and J by 13 bases, 8 bases remained unmatched.

V usage is TRBV7-9 and J usage is TRBJ2-1; 13 positions agree with TRBD2. This CDR3 has 15 residues. Germline V lookup: CDR1 SEHNR, CDR2 FQNEAQ (reference sequence). V shed 8 bases and J 4 bases; nucleotides not matched to a gene: 5. The CDR3, as DNA: TGTGCCAGCCGGGAGACTAGCGGGGGGTACAATGAGCAGTTCTTC. It translates to CASRETSGGYNEQFF.

This chain links TRBV28 with TRBJ1-6, with 10 bases lining up with TRBD1. This CDR3 region has 14 residues. CDR1 and CDR2 from the germline V gene are MDHEN and SYDVKM. V lost 2 bases and J lost 9; bases outside the gene matches: 1. The chain's CDR3 is CASSLDRGLSPLHF. CDR3 bases: TGTGCCAGCAGTTTAGACAGGGGGCTTTCACCCCTCCACTTT.

About this clonotype: A read error may be the cause here, since a much bigger clone is one base away. The rearrangement joins TRBV5-6 to TRBJ1-1; tentative D call: TRBD1 (5 bases). CDR1 and CDR2 (germline): SGHDT, YYEEEE. CDR3 length: 18 amino acids. The V gene lost 4 bases and the J gene lost 6 bases, with 28 bases spanning the gap. The CDR3 DNA reads as TGTGCCAGCAGCATTAAAATGAGGCGGGGACCCAATGCGGCTGAAGCTTTCTTT. Translation: CASSIKMRRGPNAAEAFF.

This clonotype showed up many times. This chain joins TRBV12-3 or TRBV12-4 and TRBJ2-3, with TRBD2 matching over 10 bases. With V trimmed by 3 bases and J by 10 bases, 7 bases remained unmatched. CDR3 length: 14 residues. As DNA, the CDR3 is TGTGCCAGCAGTTTCCCGGGACTAGCGTCTGCGCAGTATTTT. It encodes CASSFPGLASAQYF.